The entry below describes one T cell receptor (beta chain). The antigen is undetermined. Diagnoses were made from clinical symptoms, serum measures (thyroxine and TRAb), thyroid ultrasound and orbital computed tomography. Fresh 10 ml peripheral blood yielded PBMCs. This sample was taken from a study of T cells in Graves' hyperthyroidism and ophthalmopathy. Points from the study as a whole: Most thyroid clonotypes expanded above 0.001 appeared in blood too.

The TCR beta CDR3 regions underwent amplification using RNA transcripts as the source. The study used the HTBI primer set for a first-round RT-PCR of the TCR CDR3. TCRdb called the multiplex PCR reads again in MiXCR, with one record for every CDR3 protein. The data contain around 690,000 distinct CDR3 sequences, around 20% of them seen just once; the ten biggest clones take up around a third. V shed 4 bases and J 4 bases; nucleotides not matched to a gene: 9. Germline V gives CDR1 DFQATT, CDR2 SNEGSKA (reference sequence). The CDR3 length is 15 residues. The origin of this receptor is a man aged 25-45 years with Graves' ophthalmopathy. The sample consisted of blood. This rearrangement joins TRBV20-1 to TRBJ2-3, with 9 bases that match TRBD1. The CDR3: CSATAPGQGADTQYF. For the CDR3, the DNA is TGCAGTGCTACAGCCCCGGGACAGGGAGCAGATACGCAGTATTTT.